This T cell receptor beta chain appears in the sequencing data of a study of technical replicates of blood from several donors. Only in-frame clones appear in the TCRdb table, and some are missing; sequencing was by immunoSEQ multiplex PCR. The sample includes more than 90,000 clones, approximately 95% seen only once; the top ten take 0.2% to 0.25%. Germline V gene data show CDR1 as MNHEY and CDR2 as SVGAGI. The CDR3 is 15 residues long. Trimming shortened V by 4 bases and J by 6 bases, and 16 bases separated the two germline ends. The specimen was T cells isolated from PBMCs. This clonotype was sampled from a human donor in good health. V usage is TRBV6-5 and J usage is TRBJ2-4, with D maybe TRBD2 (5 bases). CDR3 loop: CASSSRAVAGNIQYF. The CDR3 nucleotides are TGTGCCAGCAGTTCCCGAGCTGTGGCGGGAAACATTCAGTACTTC.